The clone carrying this TCR beta chain showed up just once. Its target is not known. The data were obtained in a study of long-term antiretroviral therapy in people with HIV. General study results and limits: Against controls, HIV repertoires showed narrower ranges of CDR3 length. Diversity rose after ART but stayed below transplant donor controls.

The samples comprised 1-10 million cryopreserved PBMC ahead of DNA extraction. Sequencing relied on immunoSEQ assay v3.0, run at survey level. Repertoires were generated with immunoSEQ multiplex PCR, while TCRdb's copy carries only in-frame clones and drops some. The sample consists of 30,000 to 40,000 clones, 70% to 90% of them appearing once. This specimen was unsorted PBMCs, taken 1.1 years after starting antiretroviral therapy. This TCR was recovered from a man younger than 30 with HIV.

The CDR3 nucleotides read TGTGCCAGCTCACCTTGGGAGTTCTTGAACACTGAAGCTTTCTTT. Translation: CASSPWEFLNTEAFF. V and J are TRBV18 and TRBJ1-1; the D is unclear. The V gene's germline CDR1 is KGHSH and CDR2 LQKENI. V was trimmed by 3 bases and J by 0 bases, leaving 11 bases between them. The CDR3 length is 15 residues.